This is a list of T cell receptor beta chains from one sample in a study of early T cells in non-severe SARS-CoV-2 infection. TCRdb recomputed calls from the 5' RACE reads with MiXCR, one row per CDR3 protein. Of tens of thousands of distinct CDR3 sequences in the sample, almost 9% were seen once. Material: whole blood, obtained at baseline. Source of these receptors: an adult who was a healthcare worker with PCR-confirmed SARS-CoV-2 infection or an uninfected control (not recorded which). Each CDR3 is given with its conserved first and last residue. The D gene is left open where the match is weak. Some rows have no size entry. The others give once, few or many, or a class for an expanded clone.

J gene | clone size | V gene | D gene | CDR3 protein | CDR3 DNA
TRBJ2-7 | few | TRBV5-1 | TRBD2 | CASSPGGAVGYEQYF | TGCGCCAGCAGCCCCGGGGGGGCCGTGGGCTACGAGCAGTACTTC
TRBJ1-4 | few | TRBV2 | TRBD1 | CASTGTGTNEKLFF | TGTGCCAGCACCGGGACAGGTACTAATGAAAAACTGTTTTTT
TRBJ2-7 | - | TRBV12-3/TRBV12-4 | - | CASMFGVSAYEQYF | TGTGCCAGCATGTTCGGGGTAAGCGCCTACGAGCAGTACTTC
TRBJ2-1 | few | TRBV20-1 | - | CSAGEISREQFF | TGCAGTGCTGGGGAAATCTCCCGTGAGCAGTTCTTC
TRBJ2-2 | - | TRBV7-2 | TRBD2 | CASSLGLAGVKTGELFF | TGTGCCAGCAGCTTAGGCCTAGCGGGAGTAAAAACCGGGGAGCTGTTTTTT
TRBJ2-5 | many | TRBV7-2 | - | CASTPMTTQYF | TGTGCCAGCACTCCGATGACGACCCAGTACTTC
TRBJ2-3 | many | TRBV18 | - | CASSPGQYTDTQYF | TGTGCCAGCTCACCAGGACAGTATACAGATACGCAGTATTTT
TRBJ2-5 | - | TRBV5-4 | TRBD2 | CASSGIPGLAGQETQYF | TGTGCCAGCAGCGGTATTCCGGGACTAGCGGGCCAAGAGACCCAGTACTTC
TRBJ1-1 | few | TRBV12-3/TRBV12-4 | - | CASSLPGQEMNTEAFF | TGTGCCAGCAGTTTGCCAGGGCAAGAGATGAACACTGAAGCTTTCTTT
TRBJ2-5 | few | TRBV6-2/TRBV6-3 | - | CASTAGRETQYF | TGTGCCAGCACGGCGGGACGAGAGACCCAGTACTTC
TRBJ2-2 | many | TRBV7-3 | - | CASSLIPGANTGELFF | TGTGCCAGCAGCTTAATCCCTGGGGCGAACACCGGGGAGCTGTTTTTT
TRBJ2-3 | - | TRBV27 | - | CASSSQRSTDTQYF | TGTGCCAGCAGCTCTCAACGGAGCACAGATACGCAGTATTTT
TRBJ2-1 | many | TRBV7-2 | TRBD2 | CASSYPLAGIPYNEQFF | TGTGCCAGCAGCTACCCCCTAGCGGGAATCCCCTACAATGAGCAGTTCTTC
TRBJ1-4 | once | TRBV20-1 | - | CSARTANEKLFF | TGCAGTGCTAGGACAGCTAATGAAAAACTGTTTTTT
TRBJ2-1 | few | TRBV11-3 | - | CASSLDSLSYNEQFF | TGTGCCAGCAGCTTAGATTCCCTGTCCTACAATGAGCAGTTCTTC
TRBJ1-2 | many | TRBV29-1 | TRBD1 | CSVVPRTGVGYGYTF | TGCAGCGTTGTACCCCGGACAGGGGTTGGGTATGGCTACACCTTC
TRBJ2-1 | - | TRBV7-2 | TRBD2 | CASSSRTSKQFF | TGTGCCAGCAGCTCGAGGACTAGTAAGCAGTTCTTC
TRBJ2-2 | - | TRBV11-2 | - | CASSFLKSPGELFF | TGTGCCAGCAGCTTTTTAAAGTCGCCCGGGGAGCTGTTTTTT
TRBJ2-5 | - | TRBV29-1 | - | CSVDRRRETQYF | TGCAGCGTTGATCGGAGGAGGGAGACCCAGTACTTC
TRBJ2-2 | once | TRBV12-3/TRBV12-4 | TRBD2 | CASSSGLAYDTGELFF | TGTGCCAGCAGTTCCGGACTAGCGTATGACACCGGGGAGCTGTTTTTT
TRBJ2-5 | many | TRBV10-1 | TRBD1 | CASSEFGTAMETQYF | TGCGCCAGCAGTGAATTCGGGACAGCAATGGAGACCCAGTACTTC
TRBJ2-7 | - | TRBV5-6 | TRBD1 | CASSLARTGGNEQYF | TGTGCCAGCAGCTTGGCCCGGACAGGGGGGAACGAGCAGTACTTC
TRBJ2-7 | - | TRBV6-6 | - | CASSRADTYEQYF | TGTGCCAGCAGTAGAGCGGACACCTACGAGCAGTACTTC
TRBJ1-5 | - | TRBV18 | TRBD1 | CASSPYGQGDLQPQHF | TGTGCCAGCTCACCCTACGGACAGGGGGATCTTCAGCCCCAGCATTTT
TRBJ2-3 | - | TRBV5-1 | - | CASSPGGTDTQYF | TGCGCCAGCAGCCCTGGAGGTACAGATACGCAGTATTTT
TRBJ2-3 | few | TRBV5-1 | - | CASRPGEPTDTQYF | TGCGCCAGCCGACCCGGAGAGCCCACAGATACGCAGTATTTT
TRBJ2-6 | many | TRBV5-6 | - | CASSRQVSGANVLTF | TGTGCCAGCAGCAGACAGGTCTCTGGGGCCAACGTCCTGACTTTC
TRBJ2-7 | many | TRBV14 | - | CASSQPGTMTYEQYF | TGTGCCAGCAGCCAACCAGGGACAATGACCTACGAGCAGTACTTC